This entry concerns a single T cell receptor beta chain. The antigen remains unidentified. TCRdb analysed the reads with MiXCR anew, one entry per CDR3 protein. This table holds some 220,000 distinct CDR3 sequences, roughly an eighth found once. This CDR3 has 12 amino acids. CDR1 is KGHDR and CDR2 is SFDVKD in the germline V gene. Trimming removed 4 bases at V and 8 bases at J, with 8 bases between. The data originate from a study of T cell repertoires in cytomegalovirus infection. Study-level results: Totalled public TCR beta family frequency picked out people who carried CMV plus the relevant HLA.

The receptor comes from a human donor in good health (CMV status not recorded). Some clones in this sample may be carry-over from other donors' samples. The chain couples TRBV24-1 to TRBJ2-1, with D uncertain. The sequenced sample was PBMCs. CDR3 in DNA: TGTGCCACCAGTGACAGAGTGGATGAGCAGTTCTTC. It is translated as CATSDRVDEQFF.